This TCR beta chain was found in a study of Ad26.COV2.S vaccination and SARS-CoV-2 variants (dated by TCRdb to the early 2020s). In the study overall: Vaccine-arm donors were drawn from COV1001, a multicentre, randomized, double-blind, placebo-controlled phase I-IIa trial of Ad26.COV2.S in healthy adults. Ad26.COV2.S was administered intramuscularly at 5 x 10^10 or 1 x 10^11 viral particles, either as a single shot or as two shots given 56 days apart. Sequencing of the TCRbeta repertoire served to evaluate the specificity and breadth of SARS-CoV-2-reactive T cell receptors following Ad26.COV2.S vaccination. The TCR-sequenced set comprised around 30 samples: some 19 Ad26.COV2.S vaccine recipients, 5 placebo recipients and 8 SARS-CoV-2 convalescent individuals. Trial participants were randomized into five groups of five: low-dose or high-dose Ad26.COV2.S given once or twice, or placebo on both occasions. Investigators remained blinded to trial group allocation during experiments and outcome assessment. What the study reported, not specific to this receptor: Higher spike-specific TCR breadth was observed in Ad26.COV2.S recipients than in placebo recipients (P = 0.0014). The study was not powered to compare responses between vaccine doses or regimens. Comparable non-spike TCR breadth was observed between vaccine and placebo recipients, consistent with only spike being contained in the vaccine. It was noted by the authors that total T cell responses may have been underestimated by the TCR breadth and depth analyses. After vaccination, substantial breadth of spike-specific CD8+ and CD4+ T cell responses was reported.

Reading from cysteine to phenylalanine, the CDR3 counts 16 amino acids. The DNA shown is the 48-base CDR3, in frame from base 1. V is pared back by 0 bases and J by 4 bases, with 12 bases lying between the germline termini. CDR1 MNHEY and CDR2 SVGEGT are derived from the germline V gene. TCRbeta CDR3 regions were sequenced with the immunoSEQ Assay. After extraction, genomic DNA underwent amplification by bias-controlled multiplex PCR, followed by high-throughput sequencing. The study's own analysis went as follows. To quantify the absolute abundance of every unique TCRbeta CDR3 region, sequences were collapsed and filtered. Usable DNA was measured by amplifying reference genes present in all nucleated cells, and TCRbeta template counts were normalized to that usable DNA to estimate T cell fraction. Repertoire TCRs were annotated as SARS-CoV-2-specific when V gene, CDR3 amino acid sequence and J gene were exactly matched to a known reactive TCR set. The reference SARS-CoV-2 TCR set was derived from MIRA and filtered for enrichment in COVID-19-positive ImmuneCODE repertoires, a step that removed public or cross-reactive TCRs. Drawing on the MIRA antigens, annotated TCRs were analysed further at the level of specific ORF or position within ORF. Breadth was defined as annotated unique rearrangements over total unique productive rearrangements; depth was the summed frequency of those rearrangements. Two-sided Wilcoxon rank-sum tests were used to compare TCR breadth between groups. Held by TCRdb, this immuneACCESS table contains in-frame sequences only and omits some clones. Under half of the omission traces to an unresolved V gene where checked; the cause of the rest is unknown. From that table come the V and J calls and clone size; the DNA was used to work out D and trimming. Counted in this sample were 300,000 to 400,000 clones; 87% of them appeared once. Of the sample, around 3.5% falls within the top ten clones.

Concerning this clone itself: It has no known antigen specificity. Within one base of it there is no much larger clone, and no base qualities were kept.

This specimen's treatment or condition label, interpreted: over 15 received Ad26.COV2.S at low or high dose, single or two shots; 5 received placebo; per-sample allocation not given. For vaccine and placebo recipients, repertoires were sequenced using samples collected on day 63 after the first injection. Cohort 1b enrolled roughly 25 adults aged 18-55 years at a single site in Boston, USA, between 29 July and 7 August 2020. Ad26.COV2.S was a replication-incompetent adenovirus type 26 vector that expressed a prefusion-stabilized SARS-CoV-2 spike protein derived from the original Wuhan strain. Sequences were derived from peripheral blood, sampled in a trial of Ad26.COV2.S vaccine versus placebo. This clonotype was sampled from a person aged 18 to 65 who received the Ad26.COV2.S COVID-19 vaccine or a placebo. Rearrangement joined TRBV6-2 or TRBV6-3 to TRBJ2-2; TRBD1 is perhaps the D gene, given 6 matching bases. The nucleotide sequence is given as TGTGCCAGCAGTTACTCGAGCTCCAGGGGCACCGGGGAGCTGTTTTTT. Its protein product is CASSYSSSRGTGELFF.